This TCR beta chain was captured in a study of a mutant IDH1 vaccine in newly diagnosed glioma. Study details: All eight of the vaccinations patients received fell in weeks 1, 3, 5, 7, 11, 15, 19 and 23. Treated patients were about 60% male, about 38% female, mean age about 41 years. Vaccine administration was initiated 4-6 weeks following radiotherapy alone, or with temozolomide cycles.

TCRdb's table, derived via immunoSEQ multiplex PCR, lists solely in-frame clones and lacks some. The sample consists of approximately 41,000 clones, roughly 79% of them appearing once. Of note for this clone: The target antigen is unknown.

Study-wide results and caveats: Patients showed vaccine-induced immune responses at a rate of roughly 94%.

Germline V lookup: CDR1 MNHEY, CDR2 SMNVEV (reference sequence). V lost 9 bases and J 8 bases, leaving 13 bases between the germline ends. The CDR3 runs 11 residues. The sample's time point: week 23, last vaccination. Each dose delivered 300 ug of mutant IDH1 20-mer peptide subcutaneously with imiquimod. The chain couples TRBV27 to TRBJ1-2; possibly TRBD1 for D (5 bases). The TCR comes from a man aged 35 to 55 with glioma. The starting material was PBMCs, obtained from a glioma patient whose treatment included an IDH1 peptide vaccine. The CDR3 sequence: CASWGGRGYTF. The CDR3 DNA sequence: TGTGCCAGTTGGGGGGGAAGAGGCTACACCTTC.